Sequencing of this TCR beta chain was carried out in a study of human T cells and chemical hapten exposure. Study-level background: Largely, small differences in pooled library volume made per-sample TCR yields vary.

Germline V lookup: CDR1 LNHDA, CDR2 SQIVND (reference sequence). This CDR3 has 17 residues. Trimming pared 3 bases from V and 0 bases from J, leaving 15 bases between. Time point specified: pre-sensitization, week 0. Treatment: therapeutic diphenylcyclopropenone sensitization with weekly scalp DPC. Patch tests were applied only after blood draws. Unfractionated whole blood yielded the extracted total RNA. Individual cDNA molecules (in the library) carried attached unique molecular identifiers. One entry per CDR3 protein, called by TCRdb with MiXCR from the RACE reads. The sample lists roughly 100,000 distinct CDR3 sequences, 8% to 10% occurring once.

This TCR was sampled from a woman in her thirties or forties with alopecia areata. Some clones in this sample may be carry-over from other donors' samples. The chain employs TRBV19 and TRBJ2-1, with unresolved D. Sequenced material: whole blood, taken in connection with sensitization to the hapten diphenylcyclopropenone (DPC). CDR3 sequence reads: CASSISDSLSSYNEQFF. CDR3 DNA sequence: TGTGCCAGTAGTATCAGCGACTCATTAAGCTCCTACAATGAGCAGTTCTTC.